This TCR beta chain originates from a study of cytomegalovirus exposure and HLA in healthy donors. Study outcomes and limitations: Altogether, some 160 TCR beta chains were recorded as cytomegalovirus-associated.

As concerns this clone: What it binds is unknown.

Generated by immunoSEQ multiplex PCR, the TCRdb table keeps only in-frame clones and is missing some. The repertoire holds under 400,000 clones, 88% seen once, with around 0.96% in the top ten. V was shortened by 0 bases and J by 4 bases, with 6 bases between the two germline ends. CDR3 length: 13 amino acids. CDR1 is SGHRS and CDR2 is YFSETQ in the germline V gene. V usage is TRBV5-1 and J usage is TRBJ2-3; the D is unclear. This clonotype originated in a young man in good health and CMV-seronegative. The material sequenced was PBMCs. CDR3 in amino acids: CASSLDFADTQYF. The CDR3 DNA sequence: TGCGCCAGCAGCTTGGATTTCGCAGATACGCAGTATTTT.